The 17 T cell receptor beta chains listed next were all sequenced from one sample in a study of T cells in Graves' hyperthyroidism and ophthalmopathy. Regions amplified from RNA transcripts were the TCR beta CDR3 regions. TCR CDR3 underwent first-round RT-PCR with the HTBI primer set. TCRdb processed the multiplex PCR reads anew with MiXCR; each CDR3 protein has one entry. This repertoire shows approximately 370,000 distinct CDR3 sequences, under 15% found once; its top ten account for approximately 29%. Sequenced: blood. The receptors come from a woman in her thirties with Graves' hyperthyroidism.

As for this clonotype: A junction boundary mismatches the germline segment, possibly from a read error. This chain connects TRBV5-1 to TRBJ1-3, with no clear D. Germline CDR1 SGHRS, CDR2 YFSETQ. The CDR3 is 16 residues long. This CDR3 is CANSDTDVVSGNTIYF. The CDR3 region has the DNA TGCGCCAACAGCGATACGGACGTCGTCTCTGGAAACACCATATATTTT. The complete variable domain, with remaining parts taken from reference TRBV5-1 and TRBJ1-3, reads KAGVTQTPRYLIKTRGQQVTLSCSPISGHRSVSWYQQTPGQGLQFLFEYFSETQRNKGNFPGRFSGRQFSNSRSEMNVSTLELGDSALYLCANSDTDVVSGNTIYFGEGSWLTVV.

J is TRBJ2-2 and V is TRBV6-1; maybe TRBD1 (6 bases). Germline V CDR1 and CDR2: MNHNS, SASEGT. Between the trimmed V and J ends, which lost 8 bases and 2 bases, there was a span of 12 bases. The length of the CDR3 is 14 residues. Here the CDR3 reads CASLGQRNTGELFF. DNA of the CDR3: TGTGCCAGCTTAGGACAGCGAAACACCGGGGAGCTGTTTTTT.

The genes are TRBV6-1 and TRBJ2-7, with a tentative D call TRBD1 (5 bases). Trimming cost V 1 base and J 2 bases, with 12 bases left between them. Germline loops: CDR1 MNHNS, CDR2 SASEGT. This CDR3 region has 15 residues. As DNA, the CDR3 is TGTGCCAGCAGTGAAGAGGGGTACGGAACCTACGAGCAGTACTTC. Amino acids: CASSEEGYGTYEQYF.

CDR3 DNA sequence: TGTGCCAGCAGCTTAGGAGGGATATTAGGCTACACCTTC. As protein: CASSLGGILGYTF. This chain links TRBV7-8 with TRBJ1-2; D gene unclear. V lost 1 base, J lost 8 bases, and 11 bases lay in between. This CDR3 is 13 amino acids long. Per germline, CDR1 SGHVS and CDR2 FQNEAQ.

The chain carries TRBV27 and TRBJ1-2; D perhaps matches TRBD1 (6 bases). Germline values: CDR1 MNHEY, CDR2 SMNVEV (reference sequence). Trimming shortened V by 5 bases and J by 4 bases, and 14 bases separated the two germline ends. The CDR3 totals 14 residues. This CDR3 reads CASSLHPTGYGYTF. The DNA of the CDR3 is TGTGCCAGCAGTCTCCACCCGACAGGCTATGGCTACACCTTC.

The gene calls are TRBV20-1 and TRBJ2-2, with a weak D call TRBD1 (5 bases). Germline CDR1 and CDR2: DFQATT and SNEGSKA (reference sequence). The ends were cut back, 1 base at V and 4 bases at J, with 13 bases in the middle. This CDR3 is 15 amino acids long. The CDR3 reads CSARAAGRVTGELFF. CDR3 coding DNA: TGCAGTGCTAGAGCCGCAGGCAGGGTCACCGGGGAGCTGTTTTTT.

This sequence joins TRBV15 and TRBJ2-7, with TRBD2 matching over 7 bases. The CDR3 is made up of 14 amino acids. Per the germline V gene, CDR1 is LNHNV and CDR2 is YYDKDF (reference sequence). J was trimmed by 4 bases and V by 3 bases; bases with no gene match: 6. CDR3: CATSSGRELYEQYF. The CDR3 nucleotides read TGTGCCACCAGCAGTGGGCGGGAGCTGTACGAGCAGTACTTC.

This clonotype was detected ten times or more. The chain links TRBV7-2 to TRBJ1-1; D is unclear. Germline assignment: CDR1 SGHTA and CDR2 FQGNSA. V lost 1 base, J lost 7 bases, and 4 bases lay in between. The CDR3 is 11 amino acids. CDR3 coding DNA: TGTGCCAGCAGCTTAGACCTTGAAGCTTTCTTT. Translating gives CASSLDLEAFF.

Concerning this clonotype itself: It may be a read error: a sequence one base away is much more abundant. The J gene is TRBJ2-3, the V gene TRBV18, with D perhaps matching TRBD2 (5 bases). In germline, CDR1 is KGHSH, CDR2 LQKENI. The CDR3 sequence is 16 residues long. The ends were cut back, 9 bases at V and 4 bases at J, with 23 bases in the middle. The CDR3 here is CASSTADGGFADTQYF. The DNA for the CDR3 is TGTGCCAGTTCCACGGCCGATGGCGGGTTCGCAGATACGCAGTATTTT. Using reference TRBV18 and TRBJ2-3 for the parts outside the CDR3, the full variable domain is NAGVMQNPRHLVRRRGQEARLRCSPMKGHSHVYWYRQLPEEGLKFMVYLQKENIIDESGMPKERFSAEFPKEGPSILRIQQVVRGDSAAYFCASSTADGGFADTQYFGPGTRLTVL.

The rearrangement uses TRBV30 and TRBJ2-3, with TRBD2 identical over 8 bases. From germline, CDR1 is GTSNPN and CDR2 SVGIG (reference sequence). Losses at the gene ends were 0 bases for V and 2 bases for J; bases not matched to a gene: 4. The CDR3 contains 15 residues. For the CDR3, the DNA is TGTGCCTGGAGTGTTAGCGGGACTCCCACAGATACGCAGTATTTT. It encodes CAWSVSGTPTDTQYF.

This clonotype was observed at least ten times. The chain links TRBV11-2 to TRBJ2-7; maybe TRBD1 (6 bases). The germline V gene has CDR1 SGHAT and CDR2 FQNNGV. With 6 bases removed from V and 2 bases from J, the gap between germline ends came to 11 bases. This CDR3 has 13 amino acids. CDR3 sequence (DNA): TGTGCCAGCAGGGGGGACACGACCTACGAGCAGTACTTC. Protein: CASRGDTTYEQYF.

This clonotype was picked up many times. This chain joins TRBV7-2 and TRBJ2-5; either TRBD1 or TRBD2 may fit D (6 bases each). Germline CDR1 is SGHTA and CDR2 is FQGNSA. Trimming removed 3 bases from V and 0 bases from J, with 11 bases in between. CDR3 length: 15 residues. CDR3 nucleotides: TGTGCCAGCAGCTTCTACGGGGGCTACCAAGAGACCCAGTACTTC. The encoded protein is CASSFYGGYQETQYF.

This clonotype was picked up many times. The chain employs TRBV5-6 and TRBJ2-7; D not resolved. Trimming pared 4 bases from V and 0 bases from J, leaving 11 bases between. Germline V lookup: CDR1 SGHDT, CDR2 YYEEEE. This CDR3 region has 14 residues. CDR3 amino acids: CASSLGSDSYEQYF. CDR3 in DNA: TGTGCCAGCAGCCTGGGGTCGGACTCCTACGAGCAGTACTTC.

V gene TRBV6-4 combines with J gene TRBJ1-1; 8 bases are a match to TRBD1. The V segment lost 6 bases and the J segment 0 bases; nucleotides outside the gene matches: 6. Germline V gene sequence: CDR1 MRHNA, CDR2 SNTAGT. The CDR3 consists of 15 residues. As DNA, the CDR3 is TGTGCCAGCAGAGACAGGGGTGGCTTGAACACTGAAGCTTTCTTT. It encodes CASRDRGGLNTEAFF.

The table lists this clonotype with a few counts. The rearrangement uses TRBV6-2 or TRBV6-3 and TRBJ2-1; 11 nucleotides match TRBD2. CDR1 and CDR2 (germline): MNHEY, SVGEGT. Germline trimming cut 7 bases from V and 10 bases from J; bases unmatched to any gene: 12. The CDR3 totals 15 residues. This CDR3 reads CASTPGLAVGTEQFF. CDR3 DNA: TGTGCCAGCACTCCGGGACTAGCGGTCGGTACAGAGCAGTTCTTC.

This clonotype was counted at least ten times. The J gene is TRBJ2-7, the V gene TRBV28, with 7 positions matching TRBD1. Trimming cost V 3 bases and J 2 bases; bases outside gene matches: 4. From germline, CDR1 is MDHEN and CDR2 SYDVKM. The CDR3 extends over 14 amino acids. The CDR3 sequence: CASSLSDRAYEQYF. In DNA form, the CDR3 reads TGTGCCAGCAGTTTGTCTGACAGGGCCTACGAGCAGTACTTC.

The rearrangement links TRBV4-1 to TRBJ1-5; 8 positions agree with TRBD1. This CDR3 comprises 17 residues. Per germline, CDR1 MGHRA and CDR2 YSYEKL. Trimming took 0 bases from V and 5 from J; bases not matched to a gene: 9. CDR3: CASSQEGTGSFYQPQHF. The CDR3 DNA sequence: TGCGCCAGCAGCCAAGAGGGGACAGGATCTTTTTATCAGCCCCAGCATTTT.